The entry below describes one T cell receptor beta chain. What it binds is not known. The sample is drawn from a study of cytomegalovirus exposure and HLA in healthy donors. On the study more broadly: HLA-typed donors were the source of 83 million or so unique TCRs, which an early data release held.

The primer mix had 60 Vbeta and 13 Jbeta primers. Only in-frame clones appear in the TCRdb table, and some are missing; sequencing was by immunoSEQ multiplex PCR. Found here are more than 85,000 clones, over 60% of them singletons; the top ten hold roughly 2.9%. Germline V CDR1 and CDR2: MNHEY, SVGAGI. The CDR3 extends over 14 amino acids. V gave up 5 bases and J gave up 4 bases, with 14 bases separating them. General observations from the study: HLA alleles showed associations with fewer than 20,000 TCR beta sequences in a later analysis, at a 0.05 false discovery rate. Whilst most TCR sequences proved rare, a subset of public TCRs occurred across many donors.

Sequenced: PBMCs. The J gene is TRBJ1-1, the V gene TRBV6-5; D is undetermined. The receptor's source is a woman aged 55-70 years in good health and CMV-seropositive. For the CDR3, the DNA is TGTGCCAGCAGTCAGAGTTGGGGAGGCACTGAAGCTTTCTTT. Its protein is CASSQSWGGTEAFF.